Reported below is one T cell receptor (beta chain). These data are taken from a study of blood T cell repertoires in COVID-19. For the study at large: Acute and convalescent COVID-19 specimens originated in the United States, Italy and Spain.

With V trimmed by 3 bases and J by 8 bases, 5 bases remained unmatched. Per germline, CDR1 SGHTA and CDR2 FQGNSA. The CDR3 is made up of 14 amino acids. This table comes from immunoSEQ multiplex PCR, and its TCRdb copy is limited to in-frame clones, with some not included. The data hold some 290,000 clones, with roughly 90% observed a single time. This TCR was recovered from a woman under 40 with COVID-19, enrolled during active disease. Sequenced: peripheral blood. This chain links TRBV7-2 with TRBJ2-2; the match to TRBD1 covers 8 bases. CDR3 residues: CASSFDRGPGELFF. The DNA of the CDR3 is TGTGCCAGCAGCTTCGACAGGGGACCGGGGGAGCTGTTTTTT.